The source of this TCR beta chain is a study of T cell responses to AZD1222 COVID-19 vaccine. Sequencing was performed with immunoSEQ multiplex PCR; in TCRdb, only in-frame clones are kept and a portion is missing. The sample consists of some 110,000 clones, under 90% of them appearing once. Whole-study results and caveats: After two AZD1222 doses, spike-specific TCR breadth and depth rose versus day 0. Reports indicate that nearly half of spike-specific TCRs are directed at unmutated variant regions. The CD4 TCRs associated with vaccination extended across spike and predominated at 160-218 and 743-854. Clonal diversity was possibly underestimated; the donors were predominantly white British and more often female.

A word on this clone: Its matching antigen is unknown.

The clonotype was recovered from an adult in good health. Source: peripheral blood, taken on day 0 of AZD1222 vaccination.

The CDR3 region is CASSPDYRYNEKLFF. The DNA of the CDR3 is TGTGCCAGTAGTCCTGACTACAGGTATAATGAAAAACTGTTTTTT. The V call is TRBV19, the J call TRBJ1-4, with D perhaps matching TRBD1 (5 bases). Deletions cut 5 bases from V and 4 bases from J, with 14 bases between. The germline V gene has CDR1 LNHDA and CDR2 SQIVND (reference sequence). This CDR3 is built from 15 residues.